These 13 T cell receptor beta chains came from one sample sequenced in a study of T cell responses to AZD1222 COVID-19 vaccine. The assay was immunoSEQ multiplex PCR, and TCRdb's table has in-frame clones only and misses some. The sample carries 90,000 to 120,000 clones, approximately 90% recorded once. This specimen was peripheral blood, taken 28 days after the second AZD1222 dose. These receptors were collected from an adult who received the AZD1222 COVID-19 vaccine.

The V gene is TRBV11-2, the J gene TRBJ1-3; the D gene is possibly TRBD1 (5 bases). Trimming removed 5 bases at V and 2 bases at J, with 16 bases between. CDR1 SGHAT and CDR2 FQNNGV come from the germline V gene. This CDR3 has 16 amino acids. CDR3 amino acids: CASSHTPRAAGNTIYF. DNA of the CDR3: TGTGCCAGCAGCCACACCCCCAGGGCTGCTGGAAACACCATATATTTT.

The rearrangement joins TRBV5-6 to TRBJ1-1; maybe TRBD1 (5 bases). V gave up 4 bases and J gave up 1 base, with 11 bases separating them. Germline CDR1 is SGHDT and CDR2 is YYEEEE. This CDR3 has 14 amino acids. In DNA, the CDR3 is TGTGCCAGCAGCCTGGGGGGACGGAACACTGAAGCTTTCTTT. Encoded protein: CASSLGGRNTEAFF.

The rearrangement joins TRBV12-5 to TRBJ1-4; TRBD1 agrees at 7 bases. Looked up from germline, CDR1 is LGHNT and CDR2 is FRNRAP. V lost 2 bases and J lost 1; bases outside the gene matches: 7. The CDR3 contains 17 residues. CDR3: CASGLYPRGVTNEKLFF. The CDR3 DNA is TGTGCTAGTGGTTTGTACCCCAGGGGGGTAACTAATGAAAAACTGTTTTTT.

Here the CDR3 reads CASSLFPGLPYEQYF. DNA of the CDR3: TGTGCCAGCAGCTTATTCCCGGGACTACCCTACGAGCAGTACTTC. This chain links TRBV7-2 with TRBJ2-7, with 7 bases lining up with TRBD2. Germline lookup yields CDR1 SGHTA and CDR2 FQGNSA. CDR3 length equals 15 residues. The V segment lost 2 bases and the J segment 2 bases; nucleotides outside the gene matches: 6.

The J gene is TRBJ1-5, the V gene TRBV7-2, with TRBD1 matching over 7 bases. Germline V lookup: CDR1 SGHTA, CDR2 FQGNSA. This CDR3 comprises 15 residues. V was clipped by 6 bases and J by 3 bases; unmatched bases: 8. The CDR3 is CASSPTTGTNQPQHF. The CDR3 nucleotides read TGTGCCAGCAGTCCCACGACAGGGACCAATCAGCCCCAGCATTTT.

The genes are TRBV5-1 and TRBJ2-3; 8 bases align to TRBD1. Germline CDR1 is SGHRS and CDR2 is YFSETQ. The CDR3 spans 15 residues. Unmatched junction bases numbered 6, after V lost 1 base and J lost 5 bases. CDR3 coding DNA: TGCGCCAGCAGCTTGAGGCCAGGGGGCGAAGATACGCAGTATTTT. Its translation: CASSLRPGGEDTQYF.

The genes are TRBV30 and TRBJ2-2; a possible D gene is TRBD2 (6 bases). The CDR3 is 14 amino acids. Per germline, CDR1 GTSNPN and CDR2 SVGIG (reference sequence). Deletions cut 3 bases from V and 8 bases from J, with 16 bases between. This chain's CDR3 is CAWRPTSRTGELFF. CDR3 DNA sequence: TGTGCCTGGAGGCCCACTAGCCGGACAGGGGAGCTGTTTTTT.

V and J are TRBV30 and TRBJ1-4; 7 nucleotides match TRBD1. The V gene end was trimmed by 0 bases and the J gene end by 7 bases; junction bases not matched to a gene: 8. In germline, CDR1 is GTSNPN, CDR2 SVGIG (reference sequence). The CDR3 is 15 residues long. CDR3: CAWSVLGGGGEKLFF. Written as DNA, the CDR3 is TGTGCCTGGAGTGTTTTAGGGGGCGGAGGTGAAAAACTGTTTTTT.

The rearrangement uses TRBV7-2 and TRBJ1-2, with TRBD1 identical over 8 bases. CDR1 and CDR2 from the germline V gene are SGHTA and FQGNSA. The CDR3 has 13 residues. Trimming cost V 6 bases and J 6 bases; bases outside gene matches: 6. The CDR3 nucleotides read TGTGCCAGCAGGAGGACAGGGTTCCATGGCTACACCTTC. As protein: CASRRTGFHGYTF. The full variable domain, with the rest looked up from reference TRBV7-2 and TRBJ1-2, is GAGVSQSPSNKVTEKGKDVELRCDPISGHTALYWYRQSLGQGLEFLIYFQGNSAPDKSGLPSDRFSAERTGGSVSTLTIQRTQQEDSAVYLCASRRTGFHGYTFGSGTRLTVV.

The CDR3 region has the DNA TGTGCCAGCAGTTGGGACAGGGGAGGCTATGGCTACACCTTC. It is translated as CASSWDRGGYGYTF. J is TRBJ1-2 and V is TRBV2; TRBD1 agrees at 10 bases. CDR3 length: 14 residues. V gave up 5 bases and J gave up 4 bases; unmatched junction bases: 4. CDR1 and CDR2 (germline): SNHLY, FYNNEI.

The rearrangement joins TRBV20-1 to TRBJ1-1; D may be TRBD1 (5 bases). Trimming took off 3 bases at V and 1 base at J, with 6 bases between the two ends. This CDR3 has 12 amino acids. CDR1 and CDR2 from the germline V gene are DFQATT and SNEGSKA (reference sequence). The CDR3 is CSASTGNTEAFF. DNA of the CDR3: TGCAGTGCTAGTACAGGGAACACTGAAGCTTTCTTT.

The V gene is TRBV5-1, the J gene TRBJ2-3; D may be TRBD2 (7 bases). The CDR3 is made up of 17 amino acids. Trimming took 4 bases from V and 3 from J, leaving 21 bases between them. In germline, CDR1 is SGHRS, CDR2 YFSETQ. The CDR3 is CASSLTPRGARTDTQYF. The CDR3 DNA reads TGCGCCAGCAGCCTTACCCCCCGGGGGGCTAGGACAGATACGCAGTATTTT. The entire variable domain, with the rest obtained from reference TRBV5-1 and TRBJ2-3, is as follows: KAGVTQTPRYLIKTRGQQVTLSCSPISGHRSVSWYQQTPGQGLQFLFEYFSETQRNKGNFPGRFSGRQFSNSRSEMNVSTLELGDSALYLCASSLTPRGARTDTQYFGPGTRLTVL.

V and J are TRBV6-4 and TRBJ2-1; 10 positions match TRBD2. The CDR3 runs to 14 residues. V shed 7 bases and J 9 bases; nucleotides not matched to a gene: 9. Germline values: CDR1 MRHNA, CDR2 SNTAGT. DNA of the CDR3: TGTGCCAGCAAGACTAGCGGGTTGAGTGTTGAGCAGTTCTTC. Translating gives CASKTSGLSVEQFF.